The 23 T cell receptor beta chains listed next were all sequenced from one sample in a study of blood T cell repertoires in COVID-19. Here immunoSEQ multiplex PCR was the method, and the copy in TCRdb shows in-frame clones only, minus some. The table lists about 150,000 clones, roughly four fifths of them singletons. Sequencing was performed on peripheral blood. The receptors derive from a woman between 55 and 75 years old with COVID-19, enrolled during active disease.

The CDR3, as DNA: TGCGCCAGCAGTGAGCTAGGACAGGGAACTGAAGCTTTCTTT. It codes for CASSELGQGTEAFF. The chain carries TRBV10-1 and TRBJ1-1; TRBD1 matches 8 bases. Per the germline V gene, CDR1 is WNHNN and CDR2 is SYGVQD (reference sequence). This CDR3 contains 14 residues. With 2 bases clipped from V and 5 bases from J, the junction kept 4 bases outside the gene matches.

The CDR3 DNA is TGTGCCAGCAGCCGACCCCGACCGGGGGGGGGTGGAAAAGAGCAGTTCTTC. Protein product: CASSRPRPGGGGKEQFF. The V gene is TRBV9, the J gene TRBJ2-1; TRBD2 agrees at 8 bases. The germline gives CDR1 SGDLS, CDR2 YYNGEE. J gave up 10 bases and V 4 bases, and 19 bases lay outside the gene matches. The CDR3 covers 17 residues. The full variable domain, with the rest looked up from reference TRBV9 and TRBJ2-1, is DSGVTQTPKHLITATGQRVTLRCSPRSGDLSVYWYQQSLDQGLQFLIQYYNGEERAKGNILERFSAQQFPDLHSELNLSSLELGDSALYFCASSRPRPGGGGKEQFFGPGTRLTVL.

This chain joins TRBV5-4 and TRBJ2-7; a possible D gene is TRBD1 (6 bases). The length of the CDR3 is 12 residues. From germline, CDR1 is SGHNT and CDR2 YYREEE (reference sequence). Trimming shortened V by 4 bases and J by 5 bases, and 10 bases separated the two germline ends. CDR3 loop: CASSITGNEQYF. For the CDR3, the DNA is TGTGCCAGCAGCATAACAGGGAACGAGCAGTACTTC. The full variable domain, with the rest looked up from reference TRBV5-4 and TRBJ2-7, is ETGVTQSPTHLIKTRGQQVTLRCSSQSGHNTVSWYQQALGQGPQFIFQYYREEENGRGNFPPRFSGLQFPNYSSELNVNALELDDSALYLCASSITGNEQYFGPGTRLTVT.

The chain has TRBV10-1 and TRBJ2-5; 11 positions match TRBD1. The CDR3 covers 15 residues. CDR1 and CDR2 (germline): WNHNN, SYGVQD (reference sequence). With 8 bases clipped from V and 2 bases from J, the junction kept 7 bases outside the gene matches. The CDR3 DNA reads TGCGCCAGCGCCTCCGGGACAGGGGGACAAGAGACCCAGTACTTC. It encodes CASASGTGGQETQYF.

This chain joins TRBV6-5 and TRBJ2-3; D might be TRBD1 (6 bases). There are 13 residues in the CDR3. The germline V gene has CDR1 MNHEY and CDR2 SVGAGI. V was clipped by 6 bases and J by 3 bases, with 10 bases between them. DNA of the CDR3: TGTGCCAGCAGGAGAGGGGGAACAGATACGCAGTATTTT. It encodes CASRRGGTDTQYF.

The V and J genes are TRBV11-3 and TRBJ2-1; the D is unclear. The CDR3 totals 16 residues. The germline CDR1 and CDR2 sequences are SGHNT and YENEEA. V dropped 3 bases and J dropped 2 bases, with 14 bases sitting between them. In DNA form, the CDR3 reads TGTGCCAGCAGCTTCCTATCTGAGAGGCCCTACAATGAGCAGTTCTTC. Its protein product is CASSFLSERPYNEQFF.

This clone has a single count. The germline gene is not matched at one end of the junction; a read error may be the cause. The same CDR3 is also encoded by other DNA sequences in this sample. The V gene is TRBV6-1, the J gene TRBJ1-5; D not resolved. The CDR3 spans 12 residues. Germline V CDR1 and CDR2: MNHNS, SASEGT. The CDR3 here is CASREGGQPQHF. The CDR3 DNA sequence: TGTGCCAGCAGGGAAGGAGGGCAGCCCCAGCATTTT.

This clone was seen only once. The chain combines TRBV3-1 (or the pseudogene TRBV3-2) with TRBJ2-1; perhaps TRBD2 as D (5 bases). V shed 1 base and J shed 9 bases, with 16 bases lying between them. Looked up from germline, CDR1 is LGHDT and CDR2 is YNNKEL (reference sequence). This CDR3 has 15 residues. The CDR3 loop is CASSQVRTLAGEQFF. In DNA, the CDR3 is TGTGCCAGCAGCCAAGTCCGGACTCTCGCGGGTGAGCAGTTCTTC.

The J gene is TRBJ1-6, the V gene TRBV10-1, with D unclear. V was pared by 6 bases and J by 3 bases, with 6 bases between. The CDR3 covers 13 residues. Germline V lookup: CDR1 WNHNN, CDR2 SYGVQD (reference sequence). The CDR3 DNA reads TGCGCCAGCAGCCGGGACTATAATTCACCCCTCCACTTT. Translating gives CASSRDYNSPLHF.

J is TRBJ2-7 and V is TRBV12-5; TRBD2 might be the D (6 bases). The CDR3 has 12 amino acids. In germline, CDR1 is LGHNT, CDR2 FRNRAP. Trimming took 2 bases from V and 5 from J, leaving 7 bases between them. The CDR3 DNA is TGTGCTAGTGGTTTGCCGGGGGACGAGCAGTACGTC. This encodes CASGLPGDEQYV.

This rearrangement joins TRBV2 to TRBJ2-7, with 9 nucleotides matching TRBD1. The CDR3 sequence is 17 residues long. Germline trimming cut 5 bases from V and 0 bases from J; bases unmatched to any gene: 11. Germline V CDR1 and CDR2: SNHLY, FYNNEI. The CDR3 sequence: CASSPGQGLSGSYEQYV. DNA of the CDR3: TGTGCCAGCAGTCCGGGACAGGGTTTGTCAGGCTCCTACGAGCAGTACGTC.

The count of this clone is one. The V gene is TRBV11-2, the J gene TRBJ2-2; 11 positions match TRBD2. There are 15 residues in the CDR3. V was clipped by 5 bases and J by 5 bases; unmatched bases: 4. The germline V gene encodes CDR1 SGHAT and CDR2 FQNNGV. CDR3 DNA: TGTGCCAGCAGCACGGGACTAGCGGAAACCGGGGAGCTGTTTTTT. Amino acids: CASSTGLAETGELFF.

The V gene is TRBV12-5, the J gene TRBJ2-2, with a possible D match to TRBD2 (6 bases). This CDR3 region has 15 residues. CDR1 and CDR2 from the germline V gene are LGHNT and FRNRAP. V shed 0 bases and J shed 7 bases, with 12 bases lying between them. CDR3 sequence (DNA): TGTGCTAGTGGTTTGGTACGGCAGGGAGGCGGGGAGCTGTTTTTT. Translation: CASGLVRQGGGELFF.

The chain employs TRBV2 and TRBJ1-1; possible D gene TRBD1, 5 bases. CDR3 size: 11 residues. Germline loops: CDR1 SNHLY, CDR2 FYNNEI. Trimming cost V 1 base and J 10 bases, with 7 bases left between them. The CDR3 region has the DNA TGTGCCAGCAGTGAAGTTAGGGGAGCTTTCTTT. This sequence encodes CASSEVRGAFF.

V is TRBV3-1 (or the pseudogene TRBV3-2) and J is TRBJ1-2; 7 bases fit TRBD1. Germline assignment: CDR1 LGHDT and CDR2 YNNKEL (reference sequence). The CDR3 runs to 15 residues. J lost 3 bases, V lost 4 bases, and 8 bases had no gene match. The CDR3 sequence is CASSLRRQGDYGYTF. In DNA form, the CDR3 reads TGTGCCAGCAGCCTCAGGAGGCAGGGGGACTATGGCTACACCTTC.

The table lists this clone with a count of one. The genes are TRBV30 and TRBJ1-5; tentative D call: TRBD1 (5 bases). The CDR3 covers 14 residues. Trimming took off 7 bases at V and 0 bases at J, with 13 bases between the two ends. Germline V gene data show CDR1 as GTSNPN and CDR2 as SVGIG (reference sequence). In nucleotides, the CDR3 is TGTGCCTCTAGGACAAAATTTAGCAATCAGCCCCAGCATTTT. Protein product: CASRTKFSNQPQHF.

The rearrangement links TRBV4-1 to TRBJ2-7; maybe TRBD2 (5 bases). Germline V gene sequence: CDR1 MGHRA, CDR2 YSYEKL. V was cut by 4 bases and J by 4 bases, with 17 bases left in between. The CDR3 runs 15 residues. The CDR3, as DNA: TGCGCCAGCAGCCGCCAGAGAGACTACGATTACGAGCAGTACTTC. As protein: CASSRQRDYDYEQYF.

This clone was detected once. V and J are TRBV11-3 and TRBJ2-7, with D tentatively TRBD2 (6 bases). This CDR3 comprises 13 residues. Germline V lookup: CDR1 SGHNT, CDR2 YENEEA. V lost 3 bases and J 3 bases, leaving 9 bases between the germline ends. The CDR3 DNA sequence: TGTGCCAGCAGCTTTGGAGCGGGCTACGAGCAGTACTTC. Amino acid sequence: CASSFGAGYEQYF.

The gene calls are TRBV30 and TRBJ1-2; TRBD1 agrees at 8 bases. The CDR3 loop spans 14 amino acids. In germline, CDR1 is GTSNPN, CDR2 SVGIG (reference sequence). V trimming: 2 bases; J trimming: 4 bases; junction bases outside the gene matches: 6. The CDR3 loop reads CAWSTGQGVYGYTF. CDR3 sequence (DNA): TGTGCCTGGAGTACTGGACAGGGAGTCTATGGCTACACCTTC.

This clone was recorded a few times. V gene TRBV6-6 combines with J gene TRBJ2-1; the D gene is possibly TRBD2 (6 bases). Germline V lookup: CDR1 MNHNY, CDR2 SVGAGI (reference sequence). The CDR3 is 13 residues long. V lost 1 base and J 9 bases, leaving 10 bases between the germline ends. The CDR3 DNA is TGTGCCAGCAGTTACTACGGGGGAGGTGAGCAGTTCTTC. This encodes CASSYYGGGEQFF.

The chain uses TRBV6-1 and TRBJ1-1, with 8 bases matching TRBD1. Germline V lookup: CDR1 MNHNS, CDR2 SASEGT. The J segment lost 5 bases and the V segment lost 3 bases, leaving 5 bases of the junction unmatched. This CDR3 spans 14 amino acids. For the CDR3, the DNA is TGTGCCAGCAGTGACAGGGGGCGGGAAACTGAAGCTTTCTTT. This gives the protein CASSDRGRETEAFF.

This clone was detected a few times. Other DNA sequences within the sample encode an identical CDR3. The CDR3 loop reads CASSRGRDNEQFF. The DNA for the CDR3 is TGTGCCAGCTCACGGGGGAGGGACAATGAGCAGTTCTTC. This sequence joins TRBV18 and TRBJ2-1; 7 bases are a match to TRBD2. V shed 4 bases, J shed 5 bases, and the junction held 2 bases outside the gene matches. CDR1 is KGHSH and CDR2 is LQKENI in the germline V gene. The CDR3 spans 13 residues.

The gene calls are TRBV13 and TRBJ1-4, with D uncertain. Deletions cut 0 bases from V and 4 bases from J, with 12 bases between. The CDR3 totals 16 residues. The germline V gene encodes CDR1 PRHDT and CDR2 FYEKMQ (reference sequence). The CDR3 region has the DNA TGTGCCAGCAGCTTAGGACGTGCCAGACTTAATGAAAAACTGTTTTTT. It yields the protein CASSLGRARLNEKLFF.